This T cell receptor (beta chain) was obtained from a study of T cell responses to AZD1222 COVID-19 vaccine (dated by TCRdb to about 2021). About the investigation overall: AZD1222 recipients whose second dose came at about 4 weeks and those whose second dose came at about 12 weeks were combined into one group, since spike-specific TCR depth and breadth did not differ between the two schedules. Enrollment into the trials was organized by age into subgroups of 18-55, 56-69 and 70-plus years, and those subgroups contained approximately 160, 26 and 62 TCR-sequenced participants, respectively. TCR sequencing covered 233 trial participants: approximately 200 given two doses of AZD1222 and about 26 given two doses of MenACWY control vaccine. The research as a whole found: No day 14 peak-response samples were available, so repertoires were characterized only after the peak T cell response. In the small 56-69-year group, the increase in depth fell short of significance, most likely because of low power. Only five to seven AZD1222 recipients were SARS-CoV-2 seropositive at baseline, limiting conclusions about previously exposed vaccinees. Vaccine-associated CD4 TCRs spanned the whole spike protein, with dominant responses in regions 160-218 and 743-854. Participants were mostly white British, with more females than males. The authors suggested clonal diversity may have been underestimated. Nearly half of unique spike-specific TCRs reportedly recognized epitopes outside regions mutated in the B.1.351 and B.1.1.7 variants. A significant rise in spike-specific TCR breadth and depth was observed after two AZD1222 doses relative to day 0 and relative to MenACWY recipients.

The time point label, as the study defines it: baseline before first vaccination. The vaccinee samples were drawn from two UK trials, COV001 and COV002, one of which was a single-blind randomized controlled phase 2/3 trial testing AZD1222 (ChAdOx1 nCoV-19) in healthy adults. For TCRbeta chain sequencing, PBMC samples were collected from trial participants at day 0 and at day 28 after the second dose. The CDR3 covers 11 residues, taking in both the cysteine and the phenylalanine. The entry retains the CDR3 DNA only, 33 bases that are in frame from base 1. The V and J ends are trimmed by 10 bases and 8 bases, leaving 12 bases between them. Via the germline V gene, CDR1 is ENHRY and CDR2 SYGVKD. The CDR3 regions of human TCRbeta chains were subjected to immunosequencing. As for the original processing: TCRs in the repertoires were matched against a reference library of SARS-CoV-2-specific TCRs that had been generated with the MIRA antigen-specificity platform. Breadth meant the fraction of unique TCRs that were SARS-CoV-2-associated, whereas depth meant the fraction of total T cells that were SARS-CoV-2-associated. Using the MIRA data, each spike-specific TCR was mapped to the spike region that the TCR reacts to and placed in a CD4 or CD8 class. Log10-transformed breadth and depth values were compared by one-way ANOVA with Sidak's multiple comparisons tests. TCRdb retrieved this table from immuneACCESS and kept in-frame rearrangements only. Not all clones are present; in checked studies, unresolved V genes account for under half, and no reason is known for the remainder. The V and J calls and the clone size are those of that table, but D and trimming were determined from the DNA. In all, the sample holds some 96,000 clones, and around nine tenths of those were seen once. More than 1.5% of the sample is in the top ten clones.

Concerning this clone itself: Its antigen is unknown. No base-level quality is on record; no much larger clone is a single base apart.

The sequence is built from TRBV10-3 and TRBJ2-1; the D gene is not confidently resolved. This receptor was obtained from an adult in good health. Material: peripheral blood, obtained on day 0 of AZD1222 vaccination. At the DNA level, the sequence is TGTGCCACAGGACCCTGGGATGAGCAGTTCTTC. Translated, it reads CATGPWDEQFF.